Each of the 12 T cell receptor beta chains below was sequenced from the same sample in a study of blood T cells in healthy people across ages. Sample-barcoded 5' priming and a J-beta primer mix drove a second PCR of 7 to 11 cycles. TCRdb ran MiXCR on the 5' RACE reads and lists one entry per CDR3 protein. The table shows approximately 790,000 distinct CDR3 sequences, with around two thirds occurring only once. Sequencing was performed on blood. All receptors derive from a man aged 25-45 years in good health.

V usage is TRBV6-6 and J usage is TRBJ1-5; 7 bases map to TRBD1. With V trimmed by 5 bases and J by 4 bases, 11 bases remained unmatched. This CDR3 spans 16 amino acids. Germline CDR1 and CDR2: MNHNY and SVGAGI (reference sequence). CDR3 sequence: CASSPAYRGDNQPQHF. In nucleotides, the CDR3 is TGTGCCAGCAGTCCCGCCTACAGGGGAGATAATCAGCCCCAGCATTTT.

As DNA, the CDR3 is TGTGCCAGCAGTCCCTCGGTTTTTGGTCAAGAGACCCAGTACTTC. This codes for CASSPSVFGQETQYF. The V gene is TRBV6-6, the J gene TRBJ2-5; D ambiguous. Germline lookup yields CDR1 MNHNY and CDR2 SVGAGI (reference sequence). The V and J ends lost 5 bases and 2 bases respectively, with 15 bases between them. There are 15 residues in the CDR3.

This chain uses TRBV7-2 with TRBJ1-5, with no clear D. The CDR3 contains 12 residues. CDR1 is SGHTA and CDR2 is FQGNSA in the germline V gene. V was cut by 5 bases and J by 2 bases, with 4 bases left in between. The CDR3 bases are TGTGCCAGCAGCATCGGCAATCAGCCCCAGCATTTT. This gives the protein CASSIGNQPQHF.

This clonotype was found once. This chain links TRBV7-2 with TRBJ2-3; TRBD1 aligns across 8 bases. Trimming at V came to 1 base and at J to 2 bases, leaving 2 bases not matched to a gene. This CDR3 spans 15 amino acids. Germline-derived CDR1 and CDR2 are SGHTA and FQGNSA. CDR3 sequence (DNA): TGTGCCAGCAGCTTAGGGGGACAGGTCACAGATACGCAGTATTTT. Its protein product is CASSLGGQVTDTQYF. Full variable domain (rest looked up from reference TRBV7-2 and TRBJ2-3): GAGVSQSPSNKVTEKGKDVELRCDPISGHTALYWYRQSLGQGLEFLIYFQGNSAPDKSGLPSDRFSAERTGGSVSTLTIQRTQQEDSAVYLCASSLGGQVTDTQYFGPGTRLTVL.

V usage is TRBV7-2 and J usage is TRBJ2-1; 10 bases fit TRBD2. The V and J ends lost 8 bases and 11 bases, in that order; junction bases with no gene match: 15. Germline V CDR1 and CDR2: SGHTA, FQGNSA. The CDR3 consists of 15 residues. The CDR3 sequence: CASGPRALAGPKQFF. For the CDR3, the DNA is TGTGCCAGCGGCCCAAGAGCACTAGCGGGGCCCAAGCAGTTCTTC.

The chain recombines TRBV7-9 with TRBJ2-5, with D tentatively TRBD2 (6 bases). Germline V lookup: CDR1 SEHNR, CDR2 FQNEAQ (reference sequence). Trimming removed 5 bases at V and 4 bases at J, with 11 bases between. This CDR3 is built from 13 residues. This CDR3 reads CASSRLGPETQYF. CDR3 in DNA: TGTGCCAGCAGCCGACTAGGTCCAGAGACCCAGTACTTC.

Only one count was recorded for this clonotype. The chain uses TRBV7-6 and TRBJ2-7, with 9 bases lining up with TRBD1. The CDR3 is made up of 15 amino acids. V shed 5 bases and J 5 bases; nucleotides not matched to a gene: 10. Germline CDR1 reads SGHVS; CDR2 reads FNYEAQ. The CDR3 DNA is TGTGCCAGCAGCCCCGCCGGGACAGGGAACCACGAGCAGTACTTC. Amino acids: CASSPAGTGNHEQYF. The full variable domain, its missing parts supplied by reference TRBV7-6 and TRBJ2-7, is GAGVSQSPRYKVTKRGQDVALRCDPISGHVSLYWYRQALGQGPEFLTYFNYEAQQDKSGLPNDRFSAERPEGSISTLTIQRTEQRDSAMYRCASSPAGTGNHEQYFGPGTRLTVT.

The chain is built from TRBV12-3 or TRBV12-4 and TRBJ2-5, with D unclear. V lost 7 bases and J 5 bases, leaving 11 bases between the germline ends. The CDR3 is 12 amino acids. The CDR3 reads CASTIAWETQYF. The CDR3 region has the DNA TGTGCCAGCACTATTGCTTGGGAGACCCAGTACTTC.

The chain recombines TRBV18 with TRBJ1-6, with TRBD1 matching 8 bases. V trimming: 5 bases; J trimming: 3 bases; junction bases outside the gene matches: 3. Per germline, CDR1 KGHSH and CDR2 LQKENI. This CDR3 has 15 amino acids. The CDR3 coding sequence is TGTGCCAGCTCAAAGGGACAGGACTATAATTCACCCCTCCACTTT. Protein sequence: CASSKGQDYNSPLHF.

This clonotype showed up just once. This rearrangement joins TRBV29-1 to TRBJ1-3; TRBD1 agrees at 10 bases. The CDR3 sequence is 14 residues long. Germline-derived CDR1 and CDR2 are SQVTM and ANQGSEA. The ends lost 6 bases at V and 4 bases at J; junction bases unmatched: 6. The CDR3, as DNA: TGCAGCGTAGACGGGACAGGGGACGGAAACACCATATATTTT. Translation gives CSVDGTGDGNTIYF.

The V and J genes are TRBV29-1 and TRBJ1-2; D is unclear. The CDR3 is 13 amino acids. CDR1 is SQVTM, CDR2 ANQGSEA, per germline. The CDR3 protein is CSAGHISNYGYTF. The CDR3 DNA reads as TGCAGTGCTGGGCACATATCTAACTATGGCTACACCTTC.

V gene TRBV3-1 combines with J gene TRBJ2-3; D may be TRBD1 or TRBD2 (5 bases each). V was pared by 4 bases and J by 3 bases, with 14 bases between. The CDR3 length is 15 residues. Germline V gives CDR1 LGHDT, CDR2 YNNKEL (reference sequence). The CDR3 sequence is CASSPGSDRTDTQYF. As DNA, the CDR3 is TGTGCCAGCAGCCCAGGGAGCGATAGGACAGATACGCAGTATTTT.